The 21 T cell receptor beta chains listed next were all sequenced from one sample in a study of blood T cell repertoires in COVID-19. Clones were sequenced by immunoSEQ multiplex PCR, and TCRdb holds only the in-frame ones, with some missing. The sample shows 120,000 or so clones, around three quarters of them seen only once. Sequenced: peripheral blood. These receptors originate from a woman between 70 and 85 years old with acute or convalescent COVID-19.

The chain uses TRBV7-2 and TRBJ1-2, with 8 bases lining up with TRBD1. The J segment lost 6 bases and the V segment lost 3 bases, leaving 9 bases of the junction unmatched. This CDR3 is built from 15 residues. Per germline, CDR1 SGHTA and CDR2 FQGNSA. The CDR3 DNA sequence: TGTGCCAGCAGCTTTCGACCGGGACAGGCCGATGGCTACACCTTC. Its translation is CASSFRPGQADGYTF.

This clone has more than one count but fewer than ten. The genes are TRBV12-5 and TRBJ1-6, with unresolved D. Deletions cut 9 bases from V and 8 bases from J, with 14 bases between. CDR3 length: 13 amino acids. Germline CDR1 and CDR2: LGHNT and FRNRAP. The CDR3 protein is CASRRDGDSPLHF. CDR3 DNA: TGTGCTAGCCGGCGGGATGGGGATTCACCCCTCCACTTT. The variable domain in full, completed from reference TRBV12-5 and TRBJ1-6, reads DARVTQTPRHKVTEMGQEVTMRCQPILGHNTVFWYRQTMMQGLELLAYFRNRAPLDDSGMPKDRFSAEMPDATLATLKIQPSEPRDSAVYFCASRRDGDSPLHFGNGTRLTVT.

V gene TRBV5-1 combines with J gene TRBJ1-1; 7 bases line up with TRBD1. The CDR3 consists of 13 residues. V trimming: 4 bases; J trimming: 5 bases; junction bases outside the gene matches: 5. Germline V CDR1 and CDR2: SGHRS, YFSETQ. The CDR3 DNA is TGCGCCAGCAGCGAGGGGGCGCAAACTGAAGCTTTCTTT. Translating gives CASSEGAQTEAFF.

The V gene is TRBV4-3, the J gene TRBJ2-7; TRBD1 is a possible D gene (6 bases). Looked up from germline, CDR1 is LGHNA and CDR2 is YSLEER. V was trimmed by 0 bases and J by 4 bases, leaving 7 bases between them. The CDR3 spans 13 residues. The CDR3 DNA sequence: TGCGCCAGCAGCCAAGAACAGGGATACGAGCAGTACTTC. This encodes CASSQEQGYEQYF.

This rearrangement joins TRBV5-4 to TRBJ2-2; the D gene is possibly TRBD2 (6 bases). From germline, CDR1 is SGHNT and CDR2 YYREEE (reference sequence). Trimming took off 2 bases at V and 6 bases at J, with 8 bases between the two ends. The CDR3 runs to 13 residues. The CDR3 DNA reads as TGTGCCAGCAGCTTAAGCGGGTCCGGGGAGCTGTTTTTT. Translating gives CASSLSGSGELFF. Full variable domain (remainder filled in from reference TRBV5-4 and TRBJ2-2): ETGVTQSPTHLIKTRGQQVTLRCSSQSGHNTVSWYQQALGQGPQFIFQYYREEENGRGNFPPRFSGLQFPNYSSELNVNALELDDSALYLCASSLSGSGELFFGEGSRLTVL.

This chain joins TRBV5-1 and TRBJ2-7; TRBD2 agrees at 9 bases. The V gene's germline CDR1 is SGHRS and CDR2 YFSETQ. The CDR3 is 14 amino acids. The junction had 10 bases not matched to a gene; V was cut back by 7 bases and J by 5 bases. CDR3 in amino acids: CASRRNIAGDEQYF. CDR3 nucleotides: TGCGCCAGCCGAAGGAATATAGCGGGAGACGAGCAGTACTTC.

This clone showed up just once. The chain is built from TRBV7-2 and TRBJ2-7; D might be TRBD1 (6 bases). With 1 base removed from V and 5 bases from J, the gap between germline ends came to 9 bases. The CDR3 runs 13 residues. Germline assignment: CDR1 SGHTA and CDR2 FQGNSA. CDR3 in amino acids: CASSLEYRDEQYF. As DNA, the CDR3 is TGTGCCAGCAGCTTAGAGTACAGGGACGAGCAGTACTTC.

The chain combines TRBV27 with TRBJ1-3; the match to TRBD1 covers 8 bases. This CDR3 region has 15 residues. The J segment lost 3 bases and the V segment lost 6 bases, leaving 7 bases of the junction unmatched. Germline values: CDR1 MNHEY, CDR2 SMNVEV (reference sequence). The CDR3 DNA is TGTGCCAGCAGGCGTGGACAGGGAAGTGGAAACACCATATATTTT. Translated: CASRRGQGSGNTIYF.

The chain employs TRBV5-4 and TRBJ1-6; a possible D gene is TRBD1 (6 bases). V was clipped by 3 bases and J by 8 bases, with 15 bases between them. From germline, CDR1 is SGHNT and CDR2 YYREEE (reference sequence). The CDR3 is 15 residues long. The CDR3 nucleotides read TGTGCCAGCAGCTCCTCCGGCAGGGGTGATTCACCCCTCCACTTT. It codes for CASSSSGRGDSPLHF. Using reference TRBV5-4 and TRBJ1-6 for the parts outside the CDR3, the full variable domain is ETGVTQSPTHLIKTRGQQVTLRCSSQSGHNTVSWYQQALGQGPQFIFQYYREEENGRGNFPPRFSGLQFPNYSSELNVNALELDDSALYLCASSSSGRGDSPLHFGNGTRLTVT.

CDR3 sequence: CARSLGQIPTDEQYF. DNA for the CDR3: TGTGCCAGAAGCCTCGGACAGATACCTACGGACGAGCAGTACTTC. This sequence joins TRBV5-3 and TRBJ2-7; D may be TRBD1 (6 bases). TRBV5-3 is assigned to the ORF class and has an uncertain function. This CDR3 is 15 amino acids long. V lost 4 bases, J lost 5 bases, and 19 bases lay in between.

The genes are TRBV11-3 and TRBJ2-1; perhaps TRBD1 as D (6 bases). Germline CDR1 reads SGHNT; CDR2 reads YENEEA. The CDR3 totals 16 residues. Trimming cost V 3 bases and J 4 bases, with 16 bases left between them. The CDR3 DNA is TGTGCCAGCAGCTTGAGCACCGGGACAACTTACAATGAGCAGTTCTTC. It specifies CASSLSTGTTYNEQFF.

In nucleotides, the CDR3 is TGTGCCAGCAGTGAACAGCGAGGGCACAATGAGCAGTTCTTC. It is translated as CASSEQRGHNEQFF. The gene calls are TRBV6-1 and TRBJ2-1; perhaps TRBD2 as D (5 bases). V was cut by 2 bases and J by 5 bases, with 10 bases left in between. This CDR3 has 14 amino acids. Per the germline V gene, CDR1 is MNHNS and CDR2 is SASEGT.

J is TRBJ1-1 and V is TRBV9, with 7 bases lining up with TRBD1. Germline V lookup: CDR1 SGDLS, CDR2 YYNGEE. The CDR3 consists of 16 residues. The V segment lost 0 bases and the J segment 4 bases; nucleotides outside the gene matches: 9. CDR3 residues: CASSVGSTGSGTEAFF. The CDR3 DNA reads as TGTGCCAGCAGCGTAGGATCGACAGGGTCCGGCACTGAAGCTTTCTTT.

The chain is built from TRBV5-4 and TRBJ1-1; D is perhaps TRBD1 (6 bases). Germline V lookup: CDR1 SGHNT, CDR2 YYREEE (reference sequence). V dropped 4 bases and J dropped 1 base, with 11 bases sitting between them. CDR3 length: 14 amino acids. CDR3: CASSKDRRNTEAFF. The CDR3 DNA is TGTGCCAGCAGCAAAGACAGGAGGAACACTGAAGCTTTCTTT.

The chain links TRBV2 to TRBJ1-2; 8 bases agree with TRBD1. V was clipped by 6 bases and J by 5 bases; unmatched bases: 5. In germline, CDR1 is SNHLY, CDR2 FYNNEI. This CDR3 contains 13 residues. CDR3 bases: TGTGCCAGCAGCAGGGGGCGCGGGTATGGCTACACCTTC. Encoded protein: CASSRGRGYGYTF.

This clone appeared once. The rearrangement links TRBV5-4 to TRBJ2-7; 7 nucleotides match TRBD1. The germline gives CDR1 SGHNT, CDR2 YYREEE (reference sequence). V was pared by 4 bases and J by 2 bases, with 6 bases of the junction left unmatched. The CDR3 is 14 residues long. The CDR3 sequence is CASSRRQGAYEQYF. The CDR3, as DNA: TGTGCCAGCAGCCGGAGACAGGGAGCCTACGAGCAGTACTTC.

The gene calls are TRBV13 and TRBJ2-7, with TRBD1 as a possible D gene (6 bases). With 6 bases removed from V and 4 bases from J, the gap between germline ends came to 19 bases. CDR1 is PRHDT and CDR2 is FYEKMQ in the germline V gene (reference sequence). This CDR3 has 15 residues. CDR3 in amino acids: CASRVQGAEGYEQYF. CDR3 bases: TGTGCCAGCAGGGTACAGGGAGCTGAGGGGTACGAGCAGTACTTC.

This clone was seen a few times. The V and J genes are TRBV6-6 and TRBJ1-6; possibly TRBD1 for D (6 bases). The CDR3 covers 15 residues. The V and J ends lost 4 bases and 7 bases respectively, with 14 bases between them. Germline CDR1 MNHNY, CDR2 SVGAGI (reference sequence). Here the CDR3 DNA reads TGTGCCAGCAGTTTTGGACAGCCTCTAAATTCACCCCTCCACTTT. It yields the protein CASSFGQPLNSPLHF.

The CDR3 loop reads CASSSRQIETQYF. CDR3 nucleotides: TGTGCCAGCAGCTCTCGACAGATAGAGACCCAGTACTTC. The chain has TRBV5-5 and TRBJ2-5, with D tentatively TRBD1 (5 bases). V lost 3 bases, J lost 4 bases, and 10 bases lay in between. The CDR3 runs to 13 residues. Germline CDR1 SGHKS, CDR2 YYEKEE (reference sequence).

The CDR3 protein is CASSVQGLQETQYF. The CDR3 nucleotides are TGTGCCAGCAGCGTACAGGGACTCCAAGAGACCCAGTACTTC. This chain connects TRBV9 to TRBJ2-5; perhaps TRBD2 as D (6 bases). Germline V CDR1 and CDR2: SGDLS, YYNGEE. This CDR3 is 14 amino acids long. Trimming shortened V by 1 base and J by 1 base, and 8 bases separated the two germline ends.

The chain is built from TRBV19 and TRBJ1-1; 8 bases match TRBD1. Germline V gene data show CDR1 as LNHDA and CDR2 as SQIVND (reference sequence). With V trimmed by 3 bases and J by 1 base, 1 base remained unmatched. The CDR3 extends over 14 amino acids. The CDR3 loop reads CASSMTGANTEAFF. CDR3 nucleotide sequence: TGTGCCAGTAGTATGACAGGGGCGAACACTGAAGCTTTCTTT. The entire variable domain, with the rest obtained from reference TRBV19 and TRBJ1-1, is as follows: DGGITQSPKYLFRKEGQNVTLSCEQNLNHDAMYWYRQDPGQGLRLIYYSQIVNDFQKGDIAEGYSVSREKKESFPLTVTSAQKNPTAFYLCASSMTGANTEAFFGQGTRLTVV.